A selection of T cell receptor beta chains follows, all from one sample in a study of cytomegalovirus exposure and HLA in healthy donors. The repertoire was sequenced with immunoSEQ multiplex PCR; TCRdb's copy has only in-frame clones and lacks some. The sample lists some 140,000 clones; 80% were seen once. The sample comprised PBMCs. Receptor source: a woman in her thirties or forties in good health and CMV-seropositive. Both conserved end residues are part of each CDR3. The order of the fields is clone size, D gene, V gene, J gene, CDR3 protein, CDR3 DNA. The D gene is left open where the match is weak. Expanded clones are given a class, and other clones once, few, many or no size at all.

>.|TRBD1|TRBV6-6|TRBJ2-3
CASSTVGQGRDTQYF
TGTGCCAGCAGTACCGTTGGACAGGGGAGGGATACGCAGTATTTT
>.|.|TRBV30|TRBJ2-7
CAWSAKHSYEQYF
TGTGCCTGGAGTGCCAAGCATTCCTACGAGCAGTACTTC
>.|TRBD1|TRBV18|TRBJ1-1
CASSEGPTDRGGTEAFF
TGTGCCAGCTCAGAAGGACCGACGGACAGGGGAGGAACTGAAGCTTTCTTT
>.|TRBD1|TRBV5-4|TRBJ2-7
CASSRTGSYEQYF
TGTGCCAGCAGTAGGACAGGGTCCTACGAGCAGTACTTC
>.|.|TRBV6-5|TRBJ2-5
CASSSAGSYQETQYF
TGTGCCAGCAGTTCGGCGGGATCGTACCAAGAGACCCAGTACTTC
>.|.|TRBV18|TRBJ1-4
CASSHGVPGPEKLFF
TGTGCCAGCTCCCACGGGGTCCCGGGCCCTGAAAAACTGTTTTTT
>.|TRBD2|TRBV14|TRBJ2-7
CASRLSGTSVSYEQYF
TGTGCCAGCAGACTCTCCGGGACTAGCGTCTCCTACGAGCAGTACTTC
>.|.|TRBV28|TRBJ1-2
CASSLGGAGYTF
TGTGCCAGCAGTTTGGGGGGGGCTGGCTACACCTTC
>.|TRBD2|TRBV4-1|TRBJ2-1
CASSQVLAGAPNNEQFF
TGCGCCAGCAGCCAAGTTTTAGCGGGTGCCCCAAACAATGAGCAGTTCTTC
>.|.|TRBV5-4|TRBJ1-1
CASSLALSGEAFF
TGTGCCAGCAGCTTGGCCCTAAGCGGGGAAGCTTTCTTT
>.|.|TRBV23-1|TRBJ2-7
CASSQGSVQLSYEQYF
TGCGCCAGCAGTCAAGGTTCTGTCCAGTTATCCTACGAGCAGTACTTC
>.|.|TRBV5-8|TRBJ1-2
CATLKQGYYGYTF
TGTGCCACCCTCAAGCAGGGATACTATGGCTACACCTTC
>.|.|TRBV11-1|TRBJ2-6
CASSKNRKYSGANVLTF
TGTGCCAGCAGCAAAAACAGGAAATACTCTGGGGCCAACGTCCTGACTTTC
>.|.|TRBV2|TRBJ1-2
CASSETAGHYGYTF
TGTGCCAGCAGTGAAACGGCAGGGCACTATGGCTACACCTTC
>.|.|TRBV7-9|TRBJ2-3
CASSLDLATDTQYF
TGTGCCAGCAGCTTAGATTTGGCCACAGATACGCAGTATTTT
>.|TRBD2|TRBV4-1|TRBJ2-7
CASSQDPGTSGYEQYF
TGCGCCAGCAGCCAAGATCCCGGGACTAGCGGCTACGAGCAGTACTTC
>.|.|TRBV28|TRBJ2-1
CASSPHYSRVLSNEQFF
TGTGCCAGCAGTCCGCATTATTCCCGGGTTCTATCCAATGAGCAGTTCTTC
>.|TRBD1|TRBV29-1|TRBJ2-3
CSVESQGATDTQYF
TGCAGCGTTGAATCACAGGGGGCAACAGATACGCAGTATTTT
>.|.|TRBV30|TRBJ1-5
CAWTTGLGNQPQHF
TGTGCCTGGACCACAGGGCTGGGCAATCAGCCCCAGCATTTT
>.|TRBD1|TRBV5-1|TRBJ2-7
CASSDNPGTADYEQYF
TGCGCCAGCAGCGACAACCCCGGGACAGCTGACTACGAGCAGTACTTC
>.|.|TRBV6-5|TRBJ1-2
CASAYRGRGGGYTF
TGTGCCAGCGCATATCGGGGACGGGGAGGCGGCTACACCTTC
>medium-sized|.|TRBV2|TRBJ2-7
CASSPGKIRGEQYF
TGTGCCAGCAGCCCTGGGAAGATTCGGGGCGAGCAGTACTTC
>.|TRBD2|TRBV11-2|TRBJ2-2
CASSLEGLAPLGELFF
TGTGCCAGCAGCTTAGAGGGACTAGCTCCACTCGGGGAGCTGTTTTTT
>.|TRBD1|TRBV15|TRBJ2-3
CATGTRQGRSPFRYF
TGTGCCACCGGCACTCGACAGGGAAGGTCCCCTTTTCGGTATTTT
>.|TRBD1|TRBV7-9|TRBJ2-5
CASSGDSQETQYF
TGTGCCAGCAGCGGGGACAGCCAAGAGACCCAGTACTTC
>.|.|TRBV10-3|TRBJ1-2
CAISESRVGYTF
TGTGCCATCAGTGAGTCCAGGGTTGGCTACACCTTC
>.|TRBD1|TRBV18|TRBJ1-5
CASSPPGQSSNQPQHF
TGTGCCAGCTCACCACCGGGACAGAGTAGCAATCAGCCCCAGCATTTT
>.|TRBD2|TRBV6-6|TRBJ2-7
CASSLAGGTYEQYF
TGTGCCAGCAGTCTAGCGGGAGGTACCTACGAGCAGTACTTC
>.|.|TRBV27|TRBJ2-7
CASSPGVRGVEQYF
TGTGCCAGCAGCCCCGGGGTCAGGGGGGTCGAGCAGTACTTC
>.|.|TRBV10-3|TRBJ2-6
CAISESRGLGSGANVLTF
TGTGCCATCAGTGAGTCAAGGGGTCTAGGTTCTGGGGCCAACGTCCTGACTTTC
>.|.|TRBV7-2|TRBJ1-2
CASSLPVEVGYTF
TGTGCCAGCAGCTTACCCGTGGAGGTGGGCTACACCTTC
>.|.|TRBV30|TRBJ2-5
CAWSRLVQETQYF
TGTGCCTGGAGCAGACTGGTACAAGAGACCCAGTACTTC
>.|TRBD2|TRBV7-8|TRBJ2-7
CASSLRLSGRPNEQYF
TGTGCCAGCAGCCTAAGACTTAGCGGGAGACCCAACGAGCAGTACTTC
>.|TRBD1|TRBV28|TRBJ1-5
CASSLGTGANQPQHF
TGTGCCAGCAGTCTTGGGACAGGGGCGAATCAGCCCCAGCATTTT
>few|.|TRBV18|TRBJ2-1
CASSQSAYNEQFF
TGTGCCAGCTCCCAGTCCGCCTACAATGAGCAGTTCTTC
>.|.|TRBV18|TRBJ1-1
CASSPGGSEAFF
TGTGCCAGCTCACCGGGGGGGAGTGAAGCTTTCTTT
>few|TRBD1|TRBV5-1|TRBJ2-2
CASSPSGTGFAGELFF
TGCGCCAGCAGCCCATCCGGGACAGGGTTCGCCGGGGAGCTGTTTTTT
>.|TRBD1|TRBV9|TRBJ2-1
CASSEVGTGYNEQFF
TGTGCCAGCAGCGAAGTAGGGACAGGGTACAATGAGCAGTTCTTC
>.|TRBD1|TRBV5-1|TRBJ1-4
CASSPGTVGEKLFF
TGCGCCAGCAGCCCCGGGACAGTCGGGGAAAAACTGTTTTTT
>.|TRBD2|TRBV5-1|TRBJ2-1
CASSKLASSSYNEQFF
TGCGCCAGCAGCAAACTAGCGTCAAGCTCCTACAATGAGCAGTTCTTC
>.|TRBD1|TRBV2|TRBJ1-2
CASDRQGRQNTF
TGTGCCAGCGACAGACAGGGTCGGCAGAACACCTTC
>.|TRBD2|TRBV29-1|TRBJ2-1
CSSSGRGYNEQFF
TGCAGTTCTAGCGGGAGAGGATACAATGAGCAGTTCTTC
>few|.|TRBV5-1|TRBJ1-1
CASSFSGQTNTEAFF
TGCGCCAGCAGCTTCTCGGGACAAACGAACACTGAAGCTTTCTTT
>.|TRBD1|TRBV27|TRBJ1-1
CASSLHPTGGTEAFF
TGTGCCAGCAGTTTGCACCCGACAGGGGGCACTGAAGCTTTCTTT
>.|TRBD1|TRBV6-1|TRBJ1-4
CASSERTGPEKLFF
TGTGCCAGCAGTGAACGGACAGGGCCTGAAAAACTGTTTTTT
>.|.|TRBV19|TRBJ1-1
CASSGGARSRAFF
TGTGCCAGTAGTGGGGGGGCCCGGAGTCGAGCTTTCTTT
>.|TRBD1|TRBV30|TRBJ2-3
CAWSVQGMITTDTQYF
TGTGCCTGGAGTGTACAGGGGATGATAACCACAGATACGCAGTATTTT
>.|.|TRBV4-2|TRBJ2-1
CASSQGRTGDNEQFF
TGTGCCAGCAGTCAAGGAAGGACGGGGGACAATGAGCAGTTCTTC
>few|TRBD2|TRBV18|TRBJ2-7
CASSLTSGRGDEQYF
TGTGCCAGCTCACTGACTAGCGGGAGGGGCGACGAGCAGTACTTC
>.|TRBD2|TRBV27|TRBJ2-3
CASRSGLTTDTQYF
TGTGCCAGCAGATCGGGACTAACCACAGATACGCAGTATTTT
>.|TRBD2|TRBV18|TRBJ2-1
CASSPSSGLAGGAEQFF
TGTGCCAGCTCACCGTCCTCGGGACTAGCGGGAGGGGCTGAGCAGTTCTTC
>.|TRBD1|TRBV5-1|TRBJ1-1
CASSPRQGIPEAFF
TGCGCCAGCAGCCCCAGACAGGGGATCCCTGAAGCTTTCTTT
>once|TRBD1|TRBV6-6|TRBJ1-5
CASRNPGTGNQPQHF
TGTGCCAGCAGAAACCCCGGGACAGGGAATCAGCCCCAGCATTTT
>.|.|TRBV6-1|TRBJ2-5
CASTREVSQYF
TGTGCCAGCACGAGGGAGGTGTCCCAGTACTTC
>.|.|TRBV29-1|TRBJ2-4
CSVESAVPPYIQYF
TGCAGCGTTGAGTCTGCGGTCCCCCCGTACATTCAGTACTTC
>.|.|TRBV4-1|TRBJ2-1
CASSSRRSYNEQFF
TGCGCCAGCAGCTCGCGCCGCTCCTACAATGAGCAGTTCTTC
>.|TRBD2|TRBV16|TRBJ2-7
CASSRTEKLAGVYEQYF
TGTGCCAGCAGCCGAACCGAGAAACTAGCGGGAGTCTACGAGCAGTACTTC
>.|.|TRBV11-2|TRBJ2-7
CASSLEVEDEQYF
TGTGCCAGCAGCTTAGAAGTTGAGGACGAGCAGTACTTC